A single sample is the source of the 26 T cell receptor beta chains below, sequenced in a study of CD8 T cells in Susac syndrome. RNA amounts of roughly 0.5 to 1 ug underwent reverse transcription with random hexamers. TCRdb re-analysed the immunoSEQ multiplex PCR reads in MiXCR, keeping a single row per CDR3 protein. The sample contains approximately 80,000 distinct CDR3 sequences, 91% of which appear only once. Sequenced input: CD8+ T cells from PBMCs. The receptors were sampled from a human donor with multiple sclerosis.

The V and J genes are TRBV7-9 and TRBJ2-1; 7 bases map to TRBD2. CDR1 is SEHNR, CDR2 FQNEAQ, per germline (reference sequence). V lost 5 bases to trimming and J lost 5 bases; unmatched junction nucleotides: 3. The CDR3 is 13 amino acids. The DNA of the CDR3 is TGTGCCAGCAGCCCGGCGGGGGACAATGAGCAGTTCTTC. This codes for CASSPAGDNEQFF.

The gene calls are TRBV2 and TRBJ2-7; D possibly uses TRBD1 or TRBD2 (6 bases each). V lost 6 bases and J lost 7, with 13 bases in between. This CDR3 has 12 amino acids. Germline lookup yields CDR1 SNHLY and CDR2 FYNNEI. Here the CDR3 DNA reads TGTGCCAGCAGCTGGGGGGCGGGGGAGCAGTACTTC. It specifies CASSWGAGEQYF.

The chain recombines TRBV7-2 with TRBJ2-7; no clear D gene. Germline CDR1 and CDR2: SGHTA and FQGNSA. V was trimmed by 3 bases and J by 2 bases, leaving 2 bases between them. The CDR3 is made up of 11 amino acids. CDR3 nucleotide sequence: TGTGCCAGCAGCTTTGCCTACGAGCAGTACTTC. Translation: CASSFAYEQYF.

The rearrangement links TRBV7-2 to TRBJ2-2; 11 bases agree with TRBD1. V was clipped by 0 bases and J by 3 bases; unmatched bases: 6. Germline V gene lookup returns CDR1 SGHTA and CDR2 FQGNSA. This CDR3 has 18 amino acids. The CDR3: CASSLALGTGGYTGELFF. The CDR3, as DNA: TGTGCCAGCAGCTTAGCACTCGGGACAGGGGGATACACCGGGGAGCTGTTTTTT.

This CDR3 is CASSYPRTGESYNEQFF. CDR3 in DNA: TGTGCCAGCAGTTACCCCCGGACAGGCGAGTCCTACAATGAGCAGTTCTTC. V gene TRBV6-5 combines with J gene TRBJ2-1, with TRBD1 matching over 7 bases. The germline gives CDR1 MNHEY, CDR2 SVGAGI. Unmatched junction bases numbered 8, after V lost 2 bases and J lost 1 base. The CDR3 has 17 amino acids.

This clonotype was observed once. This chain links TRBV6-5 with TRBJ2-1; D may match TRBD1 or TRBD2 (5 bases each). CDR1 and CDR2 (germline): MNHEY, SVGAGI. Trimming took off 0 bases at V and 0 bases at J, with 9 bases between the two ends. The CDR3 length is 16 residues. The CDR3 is CASSYSSGSSYNEQFF. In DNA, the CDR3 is TGTGCCAGCAGTTACTCCTCAGGGAGCTCCTACAATGAGCAGTTCTTC.

The DNA for the CDR3 is TGCGCCAGCAGTGCGGGAGTCACAGATACGCAGTATTTT. It codes for CASSAGVTDTQYF. The rearrangement joins TRBV10-2 to TRBJ2-3, with D possibly TRBD2 on 6 matching bases. Germline loops: CDR1 WSHSY, CDR2 SAAADI. This CDR3 is built from 13 residues. The germline V and J ends were trimmed by 4 bases and 2 bases, with 7 bases remaining between them.

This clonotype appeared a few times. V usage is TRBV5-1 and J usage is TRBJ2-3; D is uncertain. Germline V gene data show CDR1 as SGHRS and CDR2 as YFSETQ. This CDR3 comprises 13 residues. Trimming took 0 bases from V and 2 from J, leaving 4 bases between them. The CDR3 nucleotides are TGCGCCAGCAGCTTGGAGATCACAGATACGCAGTATTTT. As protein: CASSLEITDTQYF. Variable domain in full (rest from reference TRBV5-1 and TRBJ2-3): KAGVTQTPRYLIKTRGQQVTLSCSPISGHRSVSWYQQTPGQGLQFLFEYFSETQRNKGNFPGRFSGRQFSNSRSEMNVSTLELGDSALYLCASSLEITDTQYFGPGTRLTVL.

The CDR3 bases are TGTGCCATCACAAACGGTAACTATGGCTACACCTTC. Amino acid sequence: CAITNGNYGYTF. V usage is TRBV10-3 and J usage is TRBJ1-2; no definite D call. CDR1 and CDR2 from the germline V gene are ENHRY and SYGVKD. The CDR3 extends over 12 amino acids. The V end was cut by 7 bases, the J end by 1 base, with 7 bases between.

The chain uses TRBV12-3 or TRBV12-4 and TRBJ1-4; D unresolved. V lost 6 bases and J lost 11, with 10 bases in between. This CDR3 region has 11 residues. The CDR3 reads CASSQDGKLFF. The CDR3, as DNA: TGTGCCAGCAGCCAGGACGGGAAACTGTTTTTT.

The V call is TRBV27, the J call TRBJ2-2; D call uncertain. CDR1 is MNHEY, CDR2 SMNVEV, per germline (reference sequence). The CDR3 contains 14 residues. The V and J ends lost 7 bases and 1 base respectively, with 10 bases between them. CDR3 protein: CASTETGNTGELFF. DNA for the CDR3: TGTGCCAGCACCGAGACGGGGAACACCGGGGAGCTGTTTTTT.

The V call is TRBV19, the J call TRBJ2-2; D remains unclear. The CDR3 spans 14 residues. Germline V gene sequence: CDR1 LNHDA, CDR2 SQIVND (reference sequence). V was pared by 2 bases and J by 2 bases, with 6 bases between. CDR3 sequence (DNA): TGTGCCAGTAGTATACCCCCCAACACCGGGGAGCTGTTTTTT. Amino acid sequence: CASSIPPNTGELFF.

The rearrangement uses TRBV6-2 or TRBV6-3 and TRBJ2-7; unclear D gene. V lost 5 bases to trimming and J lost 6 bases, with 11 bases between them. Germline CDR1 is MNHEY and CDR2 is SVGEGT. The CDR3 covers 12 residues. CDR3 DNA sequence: TGTGCCAGCAGTACCCCAAAGGGCGAGCAGTACTTC. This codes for CASSTPKGEQYF.

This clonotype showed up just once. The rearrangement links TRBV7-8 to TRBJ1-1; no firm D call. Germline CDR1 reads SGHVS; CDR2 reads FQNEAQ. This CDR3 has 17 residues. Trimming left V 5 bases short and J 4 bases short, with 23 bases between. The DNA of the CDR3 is TGTGCCAGCAGCCCCTCGACCTGGGAGGAAGGCGGCACTGAAGCTTTCTTT. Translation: CASSPSTWEEGGTEAFF.

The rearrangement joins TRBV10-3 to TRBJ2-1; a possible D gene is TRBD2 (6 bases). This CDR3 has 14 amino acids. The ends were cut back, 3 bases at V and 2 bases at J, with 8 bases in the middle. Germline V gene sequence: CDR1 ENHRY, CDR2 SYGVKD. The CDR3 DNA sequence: TGTGCCATCAGTGATTCGGGAGCCTACAATGAGCAGTTCTTC. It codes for CAISDSGAYNEQFF.

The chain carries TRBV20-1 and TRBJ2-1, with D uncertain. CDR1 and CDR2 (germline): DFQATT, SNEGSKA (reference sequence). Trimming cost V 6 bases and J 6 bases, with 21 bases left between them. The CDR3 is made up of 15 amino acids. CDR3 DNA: TGCAGTGCCCAACTTAACGAGTGGAGCTCCAATGAGCAGTTCTTC. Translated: CSAQLNEWSSNEQFF.

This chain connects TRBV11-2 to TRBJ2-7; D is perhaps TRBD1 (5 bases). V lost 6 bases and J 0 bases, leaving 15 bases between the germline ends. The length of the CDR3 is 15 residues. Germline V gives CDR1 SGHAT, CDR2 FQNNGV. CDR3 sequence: CASRLFREDSYEQYF. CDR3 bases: TGTGCCAGCAGGTTATTCAGGGAAGACTCCTACGAGCAGTACTTC.

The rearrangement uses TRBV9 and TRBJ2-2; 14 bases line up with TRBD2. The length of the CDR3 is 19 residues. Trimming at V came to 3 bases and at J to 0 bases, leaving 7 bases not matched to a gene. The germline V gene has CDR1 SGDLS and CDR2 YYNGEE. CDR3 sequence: CASSDGTSGGRPNTGELFF. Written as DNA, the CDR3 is TGTGCCAGCAGCGACGGGACTAGCGGGGGTCGACCGAACACCGGGGAGCTGTTTTTT.

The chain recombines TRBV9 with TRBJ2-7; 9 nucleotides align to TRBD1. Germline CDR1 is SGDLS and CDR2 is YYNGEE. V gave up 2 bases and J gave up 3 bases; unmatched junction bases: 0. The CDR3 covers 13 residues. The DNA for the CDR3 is TGTGCCAGCAGCGTGGACAGGGGCTACGAGCAGTACTTC. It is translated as CASSVDRGYEQYF.

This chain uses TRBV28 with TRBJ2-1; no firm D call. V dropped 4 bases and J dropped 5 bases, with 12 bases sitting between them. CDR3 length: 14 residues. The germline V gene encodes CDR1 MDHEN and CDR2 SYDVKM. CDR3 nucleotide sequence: TGTGCCAGCAGTTGGGGATCTACTAACAATGAGCAGTTCTTC. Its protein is CASSWGSTNNEQFF. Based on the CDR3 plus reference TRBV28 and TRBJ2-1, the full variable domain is DVKVTQSSRYLVKRTGEKVFLECVQDMDHENMFWYRQDPGLGLRLIYFSYDVKMKEKGDIPEGYSVSREKKERFSLILESASTNQTSMYLCASSWGSTNNEQFFGPGTRLTVL.

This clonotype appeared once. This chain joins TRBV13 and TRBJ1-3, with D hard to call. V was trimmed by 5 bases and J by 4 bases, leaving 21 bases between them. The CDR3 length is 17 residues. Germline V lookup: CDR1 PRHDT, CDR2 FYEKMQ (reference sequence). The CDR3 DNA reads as TGTGCCAGCAGCCCTACGGGCCACCTCCCTCCAGGAAACACCATATATTTT. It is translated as CASSPTGHLPPGNTIYF.

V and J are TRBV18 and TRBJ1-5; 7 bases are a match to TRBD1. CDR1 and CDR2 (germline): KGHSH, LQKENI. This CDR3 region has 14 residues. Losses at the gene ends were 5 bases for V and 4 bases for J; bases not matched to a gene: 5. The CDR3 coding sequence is TGTGCCAGCTCATTATCAGGGGGGAATCAGCCCCAGCATTTT. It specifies CASSLSGGNQPQHF.

The CDR3 nucleotides are TGTGCCAGCAGCCCGGGACATATGAACACTGAAGCTTTCTTT. It translates to CASSPGHMNTEAFF. The chain combines TRBV13 with TRBJ1-1; TRBD1 is a possible D gene (6 bases). The germline gives CDR1 PRHDT, CDR2 FYEKMQ (reference sequence). The CDR3 has 14 amino acids. V was shortened by 5 bases and J by 0 bases, with 10 bases between the two germline ends.

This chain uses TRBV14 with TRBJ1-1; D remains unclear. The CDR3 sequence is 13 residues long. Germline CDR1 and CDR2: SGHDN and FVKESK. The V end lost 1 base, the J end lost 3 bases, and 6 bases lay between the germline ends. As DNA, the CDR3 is TGTGCCAGCAGCCAAGGCAGTCACACTGAAGCTTTCTTT. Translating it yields CASSQGSHTEAFF.

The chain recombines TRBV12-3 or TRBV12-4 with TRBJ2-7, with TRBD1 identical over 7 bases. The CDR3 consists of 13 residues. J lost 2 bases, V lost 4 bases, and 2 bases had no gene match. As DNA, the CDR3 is TGTGCCAGCAGTTCTGGGACAGCCTACGAGCAGTACTTC. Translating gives CASSSGTAYEQYF.

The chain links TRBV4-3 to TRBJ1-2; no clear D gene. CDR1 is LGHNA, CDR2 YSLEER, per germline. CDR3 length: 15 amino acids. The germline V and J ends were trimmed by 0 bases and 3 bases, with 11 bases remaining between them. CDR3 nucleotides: TGCGCCAGCAGCCAAGATATGTTGCCGGACTATGGCTACACCTTC. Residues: CASSQDMLPDYGYTF.